This passage covers 26 T cell receptor beta chains from one sample sequenced in a study of cytomegalovirus exposure and HLA in healthy donors. The PCR used 60 Vbeta and 13 Jbeta primers. Profiled with immunoSEQ multiplex PCR; TCRdb holds only in-frame clones, not every one. This table has roughly 98,000 clones, about 81% appearing once. Sample: PBMCs. All receptors derive from a man in his forties in good health and CMV-seronegative.

This chain joins TRBV10-3 and TRBJ2-2; 13 nucleotides match TRBD2. The CDR3 is 14 amino acids. J was trimmed by 11 bases and V by 6 bases; bases with no gene match: 6. The germline gives CDR1 ENHRY, CDR2 SYGVKD. The CDR3 reads CAIRTSGGSEELFF. CDR3 sequence (DNA): TGTGCCATCAGGACTAGCGGGGGGTCCGAAGAGCTGTTTTTT.

This chain links TRBV9 with TRBJ1-1; TRBD1 is a possible D gene (6 bases). Germline CDR1 is SGDLS and CDR2 is YYNGEE. V lost 5 bases and J 3 bases, leaving 14 bases between the germline ends. This CDR3 region has 14 residues. CDR3 DNA: TGTGCCAGCAGTATGGACAGTAGGGACACTGAAGCTTTCTTT. Encoded protein: CASSMDSRDTEAFF.

The chain has TRBV23-1 and TRBJ1-1; D not certain. TRBV23-1 is reported as an ORF; its role is uncertain. This CDR3 comprises 14 residues. V was cut by 2 bases and J by 0 bases, with 7 bases left in between. CDR3 sequence: CASSQQKMNTEAFF. The CDR3 DNA reads TGCGCCAGCAGTCAACAGAAGATGAACACTGAAGCTTTCTTT.

CDR3 nucleotide sequence: TGTGCCAGCTTAATACAGGGGGATTCTGGAAACACCATATATTTT. Translated, it gives CASLIQGDSGNTIYF. This rearrangement joins TRBV6-5 to TRBJ1-3; 8 nucleotides agree with TRBD1. The CDR3 consists of 15 residues. J lost 1 base, V lost 8 bases, and 7 bases had no gene match. Germline V gene lookup returns CDR1 MNHEY and CDR2 SVGAGI.

This clone was counted a single time. CDR3 coding DNA: TGTGCCAGCAGCCCCCCCCATATGACAGGGGGCTCCGGGGAGCTGTTTTTT. Protein sequence: CASSPPHMTGGSGELFF. The chain couples TRBV9 to TRBJ2-2, with 10 nucleotides matching TRBD1. This CDR3 spans 17 amino acids. V lost 4 bases, J lost 6 bases, and 12 bases stayed unmatched. Per germline, CDR1 SGDLS and CDR2 YYNGEE. The full variable domain, in which reference TRBV9 and TRBJ2-2 provide the parts outside the CDR3, is DSGVTQTPKHLITATGQRVTLRCSPRSGDLSVYWYQQSLDQGLQFLIQYYNGEERAKGNILERFSAQQFPDLHSELNLSSLELGDSALYFCASSPPHMTGGSGELFFGEGSRLTVL.

The CDR3 coding sequence is TGTGCCAGCTCACCGCGGGGACTCTCCTACAATGAGCAGTTCTTC. The encoded protein is CASSPRGLSYNEQFF. The chain has TRBV18 and TRBJ2-1; perhaps TRBD2 as D (6 bases). Trimming pared 3 bases from V and 0 bases from J, leaving 9 bases between. The CDR3 is made up of 15 amino acids. CDR1 and CDR2 from the germline V gene are KGHSH and LQKENI.

This clone occurred once. The rearrangement uses TRBV7-9 and TRBJ2-6, with TRBD1 matching over 9 bases. V lost 3 bases, J lost 0 bases, and 9 bases stayed unmatched. Germline CDR1 and CDR2: SEHNR and FQNEAQ (reference sequence). The CDR3 covers 19 residues. CDR3 amino acids: CASSFPGTGKTSGANVLTF. CDR3 bases: TGTGCCAGCAGCTTTCCCGGGACAGGGAAAACCTCTGGGGCCAACGTCCTGACTTTC. Filled out from reference TRBV7-9 and TRBJ2-6, the complete variable domain reads DTGVSQNPRHKITKRGQNVTFRCDPISEHNRLYWYRQTLGQGPEFLTYFQNEAQLEKSRLLSDRFSAERPKGSFSTLEIQRTEQGDSAMYLCASSFPGTGKTSGANVLTFGAGSRLTVL.

The gene calls are TRBV27 and TRBJ1-1; TRBD1 is a possible D gene (5 bases). The CDR3 contains 13 residues. Germline V gives CDR1 MNHEY, CDR2 SMNVEV (reference sequence). The V and J ends lost 8 bases and 1 base respectively, with 11 bases between them. The CDR3 reads CASVDSPNTEAFF. The CDR3 DNA reads as TGTGCCAGCGTCGACAGTCCGAACACTGAAGCTTTCTTT.

This chain uses TRBV5-6 with TRBJ1-3; TRBD1 is a possible D gene (5 bases). The CDR3 is 16 residues long. CDR1 is SGHDT, CDR2 YYEEEE, per germline. Trimming left V 4 bases short and J 4 bases short, with 18 bases between. CDR3 DNA sequence: TGTGCCAGCAGCGAGTCATTTCCAGGGCCCGGAAACACCATATATTTT. Translating gives CASSESFPGPGNTIYF.

The V and J genes are TRBV7-6 and TRBJ2-7; the match to TRBD1 covers 9 bases. Germline CDR1 is SGHVS and CDR2 is FNYEAQ. This CDR3 is built from 14 residues. Trimming removed 3 bases from V and 3 bases from J; junction bases left unmatched: 3. In DNA form, the CDR3 reads TGTGCCAGCAGCTTCTCGGACAGGGGCTACGAGCAGTACTTC. This sequence encodes CASSFSDRGYEQYF.

This chain connects TRBV7-3 to TRBJ2-6; TRBD1 agrees at 11 bases. V lost 5 bases to trimming and J lost 2 bases; unmatched junction nucleotides: 5. The CDR3 consists of 17 residues. The germline gives CDR1 SGHTA, CDR2 FQGTGA. The CDR3 loop reads CASSPGTGGAGANVLTF. In nucleotides, the CDR3 is TGTGCCAGCAGCCCCGGGACAGGGGGGGCTGGGGCCAACGTCCTGACTTTC. Drawing the rest from reference TRBV7-3 and TRBJ2-6, the complete variable domain is GAGVSQTPSNKVTEKGKYVELRCDPISGHTALYWYRQSLGQGPEFLIYFQGTGAADDSGLPNDRFFAVRPEGSVSTLKIQRTERGDSAVYLCASSPGTGGAGANVLTFGAGSRLTVL.

This rearrangement joins TRBV6-1 to TRBJ1-2, with 10 nucleotides matching TRBD1. CDR1 is MNHNS and CDR2 is SASEGT in the germline V gene. Germline trimming cut 6 bases from V and 6 bases from J; bases unmatched to any gene: 4. The CDR3 runs 13 residues. CDR3 protein: CASRGDRGHGYTF. The DNA of the CDR3 is TGTGCCAGCAGGGGAGACAGGGGGCATGGCTACACCTTC.

The genes are TRBV19 and TRBJ1-5, with 7 bases aligning to TRBD1. The CDR3 sequence is 15 residues long. V gave up 6 bases and J gave up 7 bases; unmatched junction bases: 12. Germline CDR1 is LNHDA and CDR2 is SQIVND (reference sequence). CDR3 coding DNA: TGTGCCAGTAGCCCCCTAGGACAGGCCGGGCAGCCCCAGCATTTT. Translating it yields CASSPLGQAGQPQHF. Complete variable domain (other parts from reference TRBV19 and TRBJ1-5): DGGITQSPKYLFRKEGQNVTLSCEQNLNHDAMYWYRQDPGQGLRLIYYSQIVNDFQKGDIAEGYSVSREKKESFPLTVTSAQKNPTAFYLCASSPLGQAGQPQHFGDGTRLSIL.

The rearrangement joins TRBV5-6 to TRBJ2-5; 8 bases fit TRBD2. Germline CDR1 SGHDT, CDR2 YYEEEE. V dropped 1 base and J dropped 4; count of bases not matched to a gene: 6. This CDR3 contains 15 residues. The CDR3 bases are TGTGCCAGCAGCTTGAACGGGGGGGCCGTAGAGACCCAGTACTTC. Translated, it gives CASSLNGGAVETQYF.

The CDR3 nucleotides read TGTGCCAGTAATGGACAGCCCTATGGCTACACCTTC. It is translated as CASNGQPYGYTF. The chain carries TRBV19 and TRBJ1-2; perhaps TRBD1 as D (6 bases). Per the germline V gene, CDR1 is LNHDA and CDR2 is SQIVND (reference sequence). The CDR3 runs 12 residues. The V gene lost 7 bases and the J gene lost 4 bases, with 10 bases spanning the gap.

The genes are TRBV7-8 and TRBJ1-6, with D maybe TRBD1 (5 bases). Germline V lookup: CDR1 SGHVS, CDR2 FQNEAQ. V was pared by 6 bases and J by 9 bases, with 18 bases between. The CDR3 spans 15 residues. This CDR3 reads CASRRDSGMSSPLHF. The DNA for the CDR3 is TGTGCCAGCAGGCGGGACTCGGGGATGAGTTCACCCCTCCACTTT. Drawing the rest from reference TRBV7-8 and TRBJ1-6, the complete variable domain is GAGVSQSPRYKVAKRGQDVALRCDPISGHVSLFWYQQALGQGPEFLTYFQNEAQLDKSGLPSDRFFAERPEGSVSTLKIQRTQQEDSAVYLCASRRDSGMSSPLHFGNGTRLTVT.

Worth noting for this clone: Germline is not matched at one junction end, which may reflect a read error. This chain uses TRBV4-3 with TRBJ2-2, with D perhaps matching TRBD2 (5 bases). This CDR3 region has 16 residues. CDR1 and CDR2 from the germline V gene are LGHNA and YSLEER. CDR3 nucleotides: TGCGCCAGCAGCCAAGATCCACCCCGCAACACCGGGGAGCTGCTTTTT. As protein: CASSQDPPRNTGELLF.

This clone has more than one count but fewer than ten. The chain has TRBV19 and TRBJ1-1; D might be TRBD1 (5 bases). V gave up 4 bases and J gave up 0 bases, with 12 bases separating them. CDR3 size: 15 residues. CDR1 is LNHDA, CDR2 SQIVND, per germline (reference sequence). CDR3 protein: CASSTGFSVNTEAFF. CDR3 sequence (DNA): TGTGCCAGTAGTACAGGGTTTTCGGTGAACACTGAAGCTTTCTTT.

This clone was counted a single time. A read error may produce the germline difference seen at one junction end. The V and J genes are TRBV6-1 and TRBJ1-6; tentative D call: TRBD1 (5 bases). This CDR3 is 14 amino acids long. CDR1 is MNHNS and CDR2 is SASEGT in the germline V gene. CDR3 in amino acids: CTSSERGTSSPLHF. The DNA of the CDR3 is TGTACCAGCAGTGAGCGGGGGACGAGTTCACCCCTCCACTTT.

The chain links TRBV7-9 to TRBJ1-2, with TRBD1 as a possible D gene (5 bases). The CDR3 is made up of 14 amino acids. Germline V lookup: CDR1 SEHNR, CDR2 FQNEAQ (reference sequence). Trimming stripped 5 bases from V and 8 bases from J, with 18 bases between. The CDR3 sequence is CASSQAGGTSGYTF. The CDR3 nucleotides read TGTGCCAGCAGCCAAGCGGGGGGGACGAGCGGCTACACCTTC.

This rearrangement joins TRBV5-4 to TRBJ2-1; D remains ambiguous. Trimming stripped 1 base from V and 9 bases from J, with 8 bases between. Germline lookup yields CDR1 SGHNT and CDR2 YYREEE (reference sequence). This CDR3 is built from 12 residues. CDR3 DNA sequence: TGTGCCAGCAGCTTGCCACGGAGTGAGCAGTTCTTC. Its translation: CASSLPRSEQFF.

The chain is built from TRBV7-9 and TRBJ2-4; the match to TRBD1 covers 8 bases. This CDR3 contains 16 residues. Unmatched junction bases numbered 5, after V lost 3 bases and J lost 1 base. The germline gives CDR1 SEHNR, CDR2 FQNEAQ (reference sequence). The CDR3 here is CASSFTGGEAKNIQYF. The CDR3 region has the DNA TGTGCCAGCAGCTTCACAGGGGGAGAGGCCAAAAACATTCAGTACTTC.

The chain employs TRBV9 and TRBJ1-6; 7 bases agree with TRBD1. The CDR3 sequence is 16 residues long. The ends lost 5 bases at V and 9 bases at J; junction bases unmatched: 14. Germline V gives CDR1 SGDLS, CDR2 YYNGEE. The CDR3 DNA reads TGTGCCAGCAGTCCTAGTACCAGACAGGGAGGTTCACCCCTCCACTTT. Its protein product is CASSPSTRQGGSPLHF.

The J gene is TRBJ1-3, the V gene TRBV4-1; TRBD1 matches 9 bases. This CDR3 is 14 amino acids long. The germline CDR1 and CDR2 sequences are MGHRA and YSYEKL. V lost 5 bases and J lost 4; bases outside the gene matches: 3. CDR3 sequence: CASSGTGYGNTIYF. The CDR3 DNA sequence: TGCGCCAGCAGCGGGACAGGGTACGGAAACACCATATATTTT.

The chain employs TRBV18 and TRBJ1-5; TRBD1 is a possible D gene (5 bases). The V end was cut by 2 bases, the J end by 5 bases, with 19 bases between. Germline V gene data show CDR1 as KGHSH and CDR2 as LQKENI. This CDR3 region has 17 residues. DNA for the CDR3: TGTGCCAGCTCACCAGAGACAGATCGCCCCCCGGATCAGCCCCAGCATTTT. Amino acids: CASSPETDRPPDQPQHF.

The genes are TRBV9 and TRBJ2-7; 12 bases fit TRBD1. The CDR3 has 15 residues. Germline CDR1 is SGDLS and CDR2 is YYNGEE. The ends lost 4 bases at V and 3 bases at J; junction bases unmatched: 5. CDR3 coding DNA: TGTGCCAGCAGCAAGGGACAGGGGGCCTTCTACGAGCAGTACTTC. This translates into CASSKGQGAFYEQYF.